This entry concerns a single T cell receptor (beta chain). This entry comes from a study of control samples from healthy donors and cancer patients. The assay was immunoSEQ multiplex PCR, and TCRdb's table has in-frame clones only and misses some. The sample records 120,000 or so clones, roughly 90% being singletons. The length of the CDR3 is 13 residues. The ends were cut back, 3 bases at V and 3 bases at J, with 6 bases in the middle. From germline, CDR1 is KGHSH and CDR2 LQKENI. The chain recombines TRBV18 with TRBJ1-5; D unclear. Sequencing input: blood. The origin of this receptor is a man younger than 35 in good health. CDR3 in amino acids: CASSPGYNQPQHF. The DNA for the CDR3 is TGTGCCAGCTCACCGGGATACAATCAGCCCCAGCATTTT.